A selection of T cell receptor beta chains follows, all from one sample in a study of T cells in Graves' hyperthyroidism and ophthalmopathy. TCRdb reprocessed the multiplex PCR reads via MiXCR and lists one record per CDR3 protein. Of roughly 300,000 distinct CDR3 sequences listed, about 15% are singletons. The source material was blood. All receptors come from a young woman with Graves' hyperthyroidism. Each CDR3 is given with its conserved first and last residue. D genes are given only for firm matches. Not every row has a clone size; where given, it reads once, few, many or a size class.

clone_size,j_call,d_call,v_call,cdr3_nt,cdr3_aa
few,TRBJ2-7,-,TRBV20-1,TGCAGTGCTAGAGATAGGGGCGCTCGGACCGCGATTCCCTACGAGCAGTACTTC,CSARDRGARTAIPYEQYF
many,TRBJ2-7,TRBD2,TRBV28,TGTGCCAGCAGTCCATGGGGCGGGAGGGCATACGAGCAGTACTTC,CASSPWGGRAYEQYF
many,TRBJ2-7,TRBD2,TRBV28,TGTGCCAGCAGTTTGGCCCCTGAGCTAGCGGGAGGATACGAGCAGTACTTC,CASSLAPELAGGYEQYF
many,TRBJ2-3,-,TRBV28,TGTGCCAGCACCCAACGGGATACGCAGTATTTT,CASTQRDTQYF
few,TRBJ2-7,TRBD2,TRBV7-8,TGTGCCAGCAGCTTAGCCGTGGCTAGCGGGAGGGGAGAGCAGTACTTC,CASSLAVASGRGEQYF
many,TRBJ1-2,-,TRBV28,TGTGCCAGCAGTTCCCAATTCGGCTACACCTTC,CASSSQFGYTF
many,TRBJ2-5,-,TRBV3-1,TGTGCCAGCAGCCAAGGACACCCAGGGACCCAGTACTTC,CASSQGHPGTQYF
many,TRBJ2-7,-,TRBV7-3,TGTGCCAGCAGCTTAAGTGGGAGTAGCAGCGAGCAGTACTTC,CASSLSGSSSEQYF
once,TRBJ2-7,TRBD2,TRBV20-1,TGCAGTGCACGTCCCCCCTTAGAGTTACTGGGACTAGCGGGAGGGCCTCTGGTAAGATACGAGCAGTACTTC,CSARPPLELLGLAGGPLVRYEQYF
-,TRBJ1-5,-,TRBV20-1,TGCAGTGCTAGAAAAGGATCCAATCAGCCCCAGCATTTT,CSARKGSNQPQHF
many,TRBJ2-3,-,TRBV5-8,TGTGCCAGCAGCTTGGGAAGGGCAGAAGACTTCCGGGGAGATACGCAGTATTTT,CASSLGRAEDFRGDTQYF
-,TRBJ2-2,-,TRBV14,TGTGCCAGCAGCCAAGTGGACGGCGGGGAGCTGTTTTTT,CASSQVDGGELFF
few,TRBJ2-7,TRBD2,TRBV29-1,TGCAGCATTTCTACCGGACTAGCCTACGAGCAGTACTTC,CSISTGLAYEQYF
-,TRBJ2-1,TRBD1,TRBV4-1,TGCGCCAGCAGCCAAGAGGGGACAGGGACCTACAATGAGCAGTTCTTC,CASSQEGTGTYNEQFF
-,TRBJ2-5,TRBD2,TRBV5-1,TGCGCCAGCAGCTTGGACCCCGGGACCCTCGAGCGGGAGACCAAGTACTTC,CASSLDPGTLERETKYF
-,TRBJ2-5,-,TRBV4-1,TGCGCCAGCAGCCAATCGTCCGGGACCCAGTACTTC,CASSQSSGTQYF
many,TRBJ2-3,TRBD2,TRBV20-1,TGCAGTGCTACGGACGCGGGCGGGAGGACAGATACGCAGTATTTT,CSATDAGGRTDTQYF
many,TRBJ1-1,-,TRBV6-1,TGTGCCAGCAGGAACGACAGGGAAGCTTTCTTT,CASRNDREAFF
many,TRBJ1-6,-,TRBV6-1,TGTGCCAGCACAACGCCTCGGGGGGCGAGCTCCTATAATTCACCCCTCCACTTT,CASTTPRGASSYNSPLHF
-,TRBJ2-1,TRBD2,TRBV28,TGTGCCAGCAGTTTTAGAGCGGGAGTCGAAGAGCAGTTCTTC,CASSFRAGVEEQFF
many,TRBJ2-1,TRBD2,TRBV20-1,TGCAGTGCTAGAGGGGTCCCGGGACTAGCGGGATCCTACAATGAGCAGTTCTTC,CSARGVPGLAGSYNEQFF
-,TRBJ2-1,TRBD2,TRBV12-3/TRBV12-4,TGCGCCAGCAGCCAATTACGGCTAGCGGGAGGGCGGCCCTACAATGAGCAGTTCTTC,CASSQLRLAGGRPYNEQFF
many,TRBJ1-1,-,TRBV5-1,TGCGCCAGCAGCTTGGAGGGTCGGGCTTTCTTT,CASSLEGRAFF
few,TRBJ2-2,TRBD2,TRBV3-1,TGTGCCAGCCTTGATGGACTAGGGCGTGGCACCGGGGAGCTGTTTTTT,CASLDGLGRGTGELFF
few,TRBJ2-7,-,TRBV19,TGTGCCAGTAGTGCCGGGCCAACCTACGAGCGGTACTTC,CASSAGPTYERYF
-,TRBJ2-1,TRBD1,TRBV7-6,TGTGCCAGCAGCTCCGGGACAGGGTTCGGTGAGCAGTTCTTC,CASSSGTGFGEQFF
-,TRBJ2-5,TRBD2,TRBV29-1,TGCAGCGTTGGGACTAGCGGAGGCCCTAAGTACTTC,CSVGTSGGPKYF
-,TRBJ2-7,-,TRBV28,TGTGCCAGCAGTTTAAGTCAGGGCTACTCCTACGAGCAGTACTTC,CASSLSQGYSYEQYF
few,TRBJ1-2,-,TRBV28,TGTGCCAGCAGTTTTATACAGAACTATGGCTACACCTTC,CASSFIQNYGYTF
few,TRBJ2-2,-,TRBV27,TGTGCCAGCAGTTTGGGAGATTACACCGGGGAGCTGTTTTTT,CASSLGDYTGELFF
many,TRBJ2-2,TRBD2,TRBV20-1,TGCAGTGCAGGGGCTAGCGGGAGGGCCGGCACCGGGGAGCTGTTTTTT,CSAGASGRAGTGELFF